The T cell receptor beta chain under discussion was sequenced for a study of blood T cell repertoires in COVID-19. Across the whole study: Sites in the United States, Italy and Spain provided acute and convalescent COVID-19 samples. T cells, B-cell-depleted T cells, or PBMCs provided the cDNA or gDNA that served as material.

This clone occurred a few times. Trimming shortened V by 4 bases and J by 5 bases, and 7 bases separated the two germline ends. The CDR3 is 12 residues long. Germline lookup yields CDR1 SGDLS and CDR2 YYNGEE. In the authors' methods: By means of reference gene primer amplification, nucleated cell counts were estimated. The assay was immunoSEQ multiplex PCR, and TCRdb's table has in-frame clones only and misses some. V, J and clone size were drawn from that table, and D and trimming were deduced from the DNA. The sample carries around 77,000 clones, more than 75% recorded once. The gene calls are TRBV9 and TRBJ2-1, with D possibly matching TRBD2 (5 bases). This TCR was recovered from a woman aged 80 or over with active or convalescent COVID-19. The sequenced material came from peripheral blood. The CDR3 loop reads CASSPRDNEQFF. The CDR3 bases are TGTGCCAGCAGCCCGCGGGACAATGAGCAGTTCTTC.